The 14 T cell receptor beta chains presented below share a single source sample, sequenced in a study of cytomegalovirus exposure and HLA in healthy donors. PCR employed 60 Vbeta and 13 Jbeta primers. The table came from immunoSEQ multiplex PCR; TCRdb's copy has only in-frame clones and leaves some out. The table has about 97,000 clones, 76% seen once. The sample was PBMCs. The receptors were sampled from a man aged 40-49 years in good health and CMV-seronegative.

The gene calls are TRBV18 and TRBJ1-4; D is undetermined. The V gene's germline CDR1 is KGHSH and CDR2 LQKENI. V shed 3 bases and J shed 0 bases, with 8 bases lying between them. The CDR3 loop spans 15 amino acids. The CDR3 region has the DNA TGTGCCAGCTCACCTCCGTCTTCAACTAATGAAAAACTGTTTTTT. This codes for CASSPPSSTNEKLFF.

This sequence joins TRBV19 and TRBJ2-3; 13 bases map to TRBD2. The germline V gene encodes CDR1 LNHDA and CDR2 SQIVND (reference sequence). This CDR3 is 16 amino acids long. Germline trimming cut 3 bases from V and 1 base from J; bases unmatched to any gene: 1. The CDR3 loop is CASSIGLAGGTDTQYF. CDR3 sequence (DNA): TGTGCCAGTAGTATCGGACTAGCGGGGGGCACAGATACGCAGTATTTT.

The chain couples TRBV11-2 to TRBJ1-2; D not certain. CDR3 size: 18 residues. Germline V gene sequence: CDR1 SGHAT, CDR2 FQNNGV. V shed 0 bases and J shed 0 bases, with 17 bases lying between them. The CDR3: CASSLDRRQARPNYGYTF. CDR3 DNA: TGTGCCAGCAGCTTAGATCGAAGGCAGGCGAGACCTAACTATGGCTACACCTTC.

This sequence joins TRBV6-1 and TRBJ1-2; 12 bases line up with TRBD1. The CDR3 has 15 residues. Trimming at V came to 7 bases and at J to 5 bases, leaving 8 bases not matched to a gene. Germline V gives CDR1 MNHNS, CDR2 SASEGT. In DNA form, the CDR3 reads TGTGCCAGCACCGGAGGGGACAGGGGGCAGTATGGCTACACCTTC. Protein product: CASTGGDRGQYGYTF.

The V and J genes are TRBV5-6 and TRBJ1-1, with D unclear. Germline V gene lookup returns CDR1 SGHDT and CDR2 YYEEEE. Between the trimmed V and J ends, which lost 0 bases and 4 bases, there was a span of 10 bases. The CDR3 contains 14 residues. The DNA for the CDR3 is TGTGCCAGCAGCTTGGGGAGGCCAGTCACTGAAGCTTTCTTT. Translating gives CASSLGRPVTEAFF.

J is TRBJ1-1 and V is TRBV5-5; D remains unclear. The germline V and J ends were trimmed by 6 bases and 1 base, with 7 bases remaining between them. CDR1 SGHKS and CDR2 YYEKEE come from the germline V gene (reference sequence). The CDR3 contains 12 residues. The CDR3 bases are TGTGCCAGCAAAGGAGCGAACACTGAAGCTTTCTTT. Its translation: CASKGANTEAFF.

J is TRBJ1-1 and V is TRBV11-1, with D possibly matching TRBD1 (5 bases). CDR1 is SGHAT, CDR2 FQDESV, per germline (reference sequence). CDR3 length: 11 residues. Deletions cut 6 bases from V and 7 bases from J, with 9 bases between. The CDR3 sequence: CASSPRDEAFF. CDR3 bases: TGTGCCAGCAGTCCCAGGGATGAAGCTTTCTTT.

This sequence joins TRBV5-1 and TRBJ2-2; 9 nucleotides align to TRBD1. The ends lost 2 bases at V and 6 bases at J; junction bases unmatched: 8. This CDR3 has 16 residues. Germline V gene lookup returns CDR1 SGHRS and CDR2 YFSETQ. CDR3 residues: CASSLADRGVAGELFF. CDR3 in DNA: TGCGCCAGCAGCTTAGCGGACAGGGGCGTCGCCGGGGAGCTGTTTTTT. Filled out from reference TRBV5-1 and TRBJ2-2, the complete variable domain reads KAGVTQTPRYLIKTRGQQVTLSCSPISGHRSVSWYQQTPGQGLQFLFEYFSETQRNKGNFPGRFSGRQFSNSRSEMNVSTLELGDSALYLCASSLADRGVAGELFFGEGSRLTVL.

CDR3 loop: CASSFFWGEQPQHF. DNA for the CDR3: TGTGCCAGCAGTTTTTTTTGGGGGGAACAGCCCCAGCATTTT. The V gene is TRBV27, the J gene TRBJ1-5; D is perhaps TRBD1 (5 bases). V dropped 3 bases and J dropped 7 bases, with 13 bases sitting between them. The germline V gene has CDR1 MNHEY and CDR2 SMNVEV (reference sequence). The CDR3 length is 14 residues.

The J gene is TRBJ2-5, the V gene TRBV2; 8 positions agree with TRBD1. Trimming removed 4 bases from V and 5 bases from J; junction bases left unmatched: 9. From germline, CDR1 is SNHLY and CDR2 FYNNEI. The CDR3 spans 15 residues. CDR3: CASSGDRGPTETQYF. In DNA form, the CDR3 reads TGTGCCAGCAGTGGTGACAGGGGCCCCACGGAGACCCAGTACTTC.

The DNA of the CDR3 is TGTGCCAGCAGTCTCCTACCCCACCCTGATTCGCAGTATTTT. Translating gives CASSLLPHPDSQYF. The V and J genes are TRBV2 and TRBJ2-3; D uncertain. Trimming shortened V by 5 bases and J by 10 bases, and 19 bases separated the two germline ends. CDR3 size: 14 residues. Per the germline V gene, CDR1 is SNHLY and CDR2 is FYNNEI.

The chain is built from TRBV11-2 and TRBJ1-1, with no clear D. The CDR3 loop spans 15 amino acids. Trimming took off 0 bases at V and 6 bases at J, with 14 bases between the two ends. The germline CDR1 and CDR2 sequences are SGHAT and FQNNGV. The CDR3 is CASSLDRQFNAEAFF. The CDR3 nucleotides read TGTGCCAGCAGCTTAGATCGACAATTCAATGCTGAAGCTTTCTTT.

In nucleotides, the CDR3 is TGTGCCAGCAGCGAACTAGCGGGGGGTCCCCAAGAGACCCAGTACTTC. Encoded protein: CASSELAGGPQETQYF. J is TRBJ2-5 and V is TRBV6-1; TRBD2 matches at 12 bases. V trimming: 6 bases; J trimming: 1 base; junction bases outside the gene matches: 6. The V gene's germline CDR1 is MNHNS and CDR2 SASEGT. The CDR3 runs 16 residues.

This clone appeared a single time. The rearrangement links TRBV10-2 to TRBJ2-7; 12 bases agree with TRBD1. The junction had 7 bases not matched to a gene; V was cut back by 3 bases and J by 7 bases. The CDR3 spans 15 residues. Per germline, CDR1 WSHSY and CDR2 SAAADI. In nucleotides, the CDR3 is TGCGCCAGCAGTGATGGGACAGGGGGCCGGGAGGAGCAGTACGTC. It yields the protein CASSDGTGGREEQYV.